The 21 T cell receptor beta chains presented below share a single source sample, sequenced in a study of T cells of healthy individuals. TCRdb processed the 5' RACE reads anew with MiXCR; each CDR3 protein has one entry. The sample consists of about 96,000 distinct CDR3 sequences, approximately 16% of them appearing once. Receptor source: a human donor in good health.

This clonotype was found a few times. The chain recombines TRBV9 with TRBJ1-1, with D tentatively TRBD1 (5 bases). The germline V gene has CDR1 SGDLS and CDR2 YYNGEE. The CDR3 extends over 14 amino acids. V was shortened by 0 bases and J by 5 bases, with 11 bases between the two germline ends. CDR3 coding DNA: TGTGCCAGCAGCGTAGAAGGGGATACAACTGAAGCTTTCTTT. It encodes CASSVEGDTTEAFF.

The chain links TRBV20-1 to TRBJ1-6; no clear D. The ends were cut back, 6 bases at V and 4 bases at J, with 13 bases in the middle. This CDR3 has 14 amino acids. Germline CDR1 is DFQATT and CDR2 is SNEGSKA (reference sequence). In DNA form, the CDR3 reads TGCAGTGCCCCGTCGGGTCTATATAATTCACCCCTCCACTTT. Its protein is CSAPSGLYNSPLHF.

This clonotype was counted only a few times. The chain is built from TRBV28 and TRBJ2-7, with D tentatively TRBD1 (5 bases). The CDR3 length is 11 residues. The V and J ends lost 3 bases and 9 bases respectively, with 9 bases between them. In germline, CDR1 is MDHEN, CDR2 SYDVKM. The chain's CDR3 is CASSFAGWQYF. DNA of the CDR3: TGTGCCAGCAGTTTCGCAGGGTGGCAGTACTTC.

The chain carries TRBV6-2 or TRBV6-3 and TRBJ2-3; possible D gene TRBD1, 5 bases. V was cut by 7 bases and J by 5 bases, with 13 bases left in between. This CDR3 has 13 amino acids. Per germline, CDR1 MNHEY and CDR2 SVGEGT. The CDR3 region is CASIGRAVDTQYF. The CDR3 DNA follows: TGTGCCAGCATCGGCAGGGCCGTAGATACGCAGTATTTT.

This clonotype was counted a few times. The chain employs TRBV6-2 or TRBV6-3 and TRBJ2-1; D possibly corresponds to TRBD2 (5 bases). The CDR3 covers 13 residues. Trimming took 5 bases from V and 1 from J, leaving 6 bases between them. Germline V CDR1 and CDR2: MNHEY, SVGEGT. In DNA, the CDR3 is TGTGCCAGCAGTCGAGGGTCCTACAATGAGCAGTTCTTC. Translating it yields CASSRGSYNEQFF.

The gene calls are TRBV28 and TRBJ2-7, with 10 bases aligning to TRBD1. The J segment lost 2 bases and the V segment lost 7 bases, leaving 8 bases of the junction unmatched. Per the germline V gene, CDR1 is MDHEN and CDR2 is SYDVKM. The CDR3 totals 15 residues. The CDR3 here is CASKTGGFSTYEQYF. In DNA form, the CDR3 reads TGTGCCAGCAAGACAGGGGGCTTTAGTACCTACGAGCAGTACTTC.

This clonotype was counted many times. V and J are TRBV10-3 and TRBJ2-5; no firm D call. Trimming pared 2 bases from V and 7 bases from J, leaving 11 bases between. Germline V gives CDR1 ENHRY, CDR2 SYGVKD. This CDR3 spans 13 amino acids. The CDR3 DNA sequence: TGTGCCATCAGTGAGAGAAACCCCATGACCCAGTACTTC. It codes for CAISERNPMTQYF.

This clonotype was seen at least ten times. The gene calls are TRBV2 and TRBJ2-1; TRBD2 agrees at 10 bases. The CDR3 runs 18 residues. The V gene's germline CDR1 is SNHLY and CDR2 FYNNEI. J gave up 9 bases and V 2 bases, and 16 bases lay outside the gene matches. The CDR3 nucleotides read TGTGCCAGCAGTGAAAATCGCTTTGCTAGCGGGAGAGTTAGTGAGCAGTTCTTC. Its translation is CASSENRFASGRVSEQFF.

Ten or more counts support this clonotype. The chain joins TRBV20-1 to TRBJ1-1; no firm D call. The CDR3 length is 10 residues. The V gene lost 2 bases and the J gene lost 3 bases, with 1 base spanning the gap. Per germline, CDR1 DFQATT and CDR2 SNEGSKA (reference sequence). CDR3 bases: TGCAGTGCTAGATACACTGAAGCTTTCTTT. The encoded protein is CSARYTEAFF.

This clonotype was counted a few times. The J gene is TRBJ1-1, the V gene TRBV7-2, with D uncertain. CDR1 and CDR2 (germline): SGHTA, FQGNSA. Trimming took 0 bases from V and 12 from J, leaving 14 bases between them. The CDR3 runs 13 residues. The CDR3 protein is CASSLAQPRETFF. Here the CDR3 DNA reads TGTGCCAGCAGCTTAGCTCAACCGCGTGAGACTTTCTTT.

At least ten counts were recorded for this clonotype. CDR3 coding DNA: TGCGCCAGCAGTGAGTCGGGCGGACGAGGGGCATCTACTGAGCAGTTCTTC. Its translation: CASSESGGRGASTEQFF. V gene TRBV10-2 combines with J gene TRBJ2-1, with D perhaps assigned TRBD1 or TRBD2 (5 bases each). Germline lookup yields CDR1 WSHSY and CDR2 SAAADI. This CDR3 has 17 residues. V was cut by 0 bases and J by 9 bases, with 21 bases left in between.

This clonotype has only a few counts. The chain is built from TRBV5-1 and TRBJ2-7, with D possibly being TRBD2 (7 bases). The germline V gene has CDR1 SGHRS and CDR2 YFSETQ. V lost 5 bases and J 7 bases, leaving 16 bases between the germline ends. The CDR3 spans 13 residues. CDR3 region: CASRFGGGGEQYF. The CDR3 nucleotides read TGCGCCAGCAGATTTGGAGGGGGGGGTGAGCAGTACTTC. Drawing the rest from reference TRBV5-1 and TRBJ2-7, the complete variable domain is KAGVTQTPRYLIKTRGQQVTLSCSPISGHRSVSWYQQTPGQGLQFLFEYFSETQRNKGNFPGRFSGRQFSNSRSEMNVSTLELGDSALYLCASRFGGGGEQYFGPGTRLTVT.

This clonotype was counted only a few times. The V gene is TRBV27, the J gene TRBJ1-2; tentative D call: TRBD1 (5 bases). The CDR3 runs 16 residues. The V end lost 3 bases, the J end lost 7 bases, and 21 bases lay between the germline ends. CDR1 is MNHEY, CDR2 SMNVEV, per germline (reference sequence). The CDR3 here is CASSLAWGRAVSGYTF. The CDR3 DNA reads as TGTGCCAGCAGTTTGGCCTGGGGACGTGCAGTCTCTGGCTACACCTTC.

This clonotype was counted many times. J is TRBJ2-7 and V is TRBV10-3; TRBD1 agrees at 8 bases. J lost 7 bases, V lost 7 bases, and 9 bases had no gene match. Germline CDR1 reads ENHRY; CDR2 reads SYGVKD. The CDR3 spans 13 residues. The CDR3 nucleotides read TGTGCCATCAATATAGGACAGGGCAGAGAGCAGTACTTC. Translation gives CAINIGQGREQYF.

This chain links TRBV21-1 with TRBJ1-4; the table calls TRBD1, which could not be checked here. TRBV21-1 has pseudogene status. The CDR3 is 16 residues long. The CDR3 nucleotides read TGTGCCAGCAGCAAAGATGGTCCAGGGGGCTTTGAAAAACTGTTTTTT. Protein sequence: CASSKDGPGGFEKLFF.

The sample holds many counts of this clonotype. The chain uses TRBV15 and TRBJ2-1; 11 nucleotides agree with TRBD2. Germline V gives CDR1 LNHNV, CDR2 YYDKDF (reference sequence). The J segment lost 3 bases and the V segment lost 3 bases, leaving 1 base of the junction unmatched. The CDR3 is 15 residues long. DNA of the CDR3: TGTGCCACCAGCAGCGGGACTAGCGGCTACAATGAGCAGTTCTTC. Translated, it gives CATSSGTSGYNEQFF.

At least ten counts were recorded for this clonotype. This chain joins TRBV29-1 and TRBJ2-1; D uncertain. V lost 7 bases and J lost 0, with 10 bases in between. CDR3 size: 13 residues. Germline CDR1 SQVTM, CDR2 ANQGSEA. CDR3 coding DNA: TGCAGCGCCGACCCCCACTCCTACAATGAGCAGTTCTTC. The encoded protein is CSADPHSYNEQFF.

This clonotype has a count of ten or more. This chain uses TRBV7-9 with TRBJ1-1; tentative D call: TRBD1 (5 bases). The CDR3 totals 14 residues. The V end lost 5 bases, the J end lost 4 bases, and 14 bases lay between the germline ends. Looked up from germline, CDR1 is SEHNR and CDR2 is FQNEAQ (reference sequence). CDR3 region: CASSTGQGGTEAFF. The CDR3, as DNA: TGTGCCAGCAGCACAGGCCAGGGAGGCACTGAAGCTTTCTTT.

The sample holds many counts of this clonotype. The chain has TRBV28 and TRBJ1-5; D gene ambiguous. This CDR3 has 14 residues. The V gene lost 5 bases and the J gene lost 3 bases, with 11 bases spanning the gap. Looked up from germline, CDR1 is MDHEN and CDR2 is SYDVKM. CDR3 nucleotide sequence: TGTGCCAGCAGTCTTACAGCTAACAATCAGCCCCAGCATTTT. This translates into CASSLTANNQPQHF.

The gene calls are TRBV6-2 or TRBV6-3 and TRBJ1-1; D possibly corresponds to TRBD1 (5 bases). The CDR3 sequence is 14 residues long. Germline V gene data show CDR1 as MNHEY and CDR2 as SVGEGT. V shed 4 bases and J shed 4 bases, with 13 bases lying between them. CDR3 sequence reads: CASSFEGLGTEAFF. The CDR3 bases are TGTGCCAGCAGTTTCGAGGGGCTAGGCACTGAAGCTTTCTTT.

This clonotype showed up just a few times. V usage is TRBV15 and J usage is TRBJ2-2; D may be TRBD1 or TRBD2 (5 bases each). Germline values: CDR1 LNHNV, CDR2 YYDKDF (reference sequence). The V end lost 4 bases, the J end lost 4 bases, and 10 bases lay between the germline ends. This CDR3 contains 14 residues. Written as DNA, the CDR3 is TGTGCCACCAGCACAGAGAGGGGCACCGGGGAGCTGTTTTTT. It is translated as CATSTERGTGELFF.